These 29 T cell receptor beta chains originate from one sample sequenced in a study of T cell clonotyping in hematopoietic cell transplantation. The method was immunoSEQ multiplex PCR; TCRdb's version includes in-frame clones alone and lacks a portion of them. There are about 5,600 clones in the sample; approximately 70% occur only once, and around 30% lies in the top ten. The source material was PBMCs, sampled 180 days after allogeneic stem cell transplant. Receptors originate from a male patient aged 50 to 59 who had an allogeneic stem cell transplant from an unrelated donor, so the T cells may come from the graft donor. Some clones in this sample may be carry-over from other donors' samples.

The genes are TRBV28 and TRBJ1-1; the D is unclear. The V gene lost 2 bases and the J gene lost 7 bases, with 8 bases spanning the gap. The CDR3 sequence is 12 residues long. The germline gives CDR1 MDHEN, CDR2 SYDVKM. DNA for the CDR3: TGTGCCAGCAGTTTAGGTCGGATTGAAGCTTTCTTT. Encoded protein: CASSLGRIEAFF.

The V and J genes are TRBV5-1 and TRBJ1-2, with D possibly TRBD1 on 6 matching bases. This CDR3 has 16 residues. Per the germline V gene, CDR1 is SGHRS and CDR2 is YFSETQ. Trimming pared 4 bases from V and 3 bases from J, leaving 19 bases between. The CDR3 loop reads CASSLPRQGRDYGYTF. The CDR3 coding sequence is TGCGCCAGCAGCCTCCCACGGCAGGGGCGGGACTATGGCTACACCTTC. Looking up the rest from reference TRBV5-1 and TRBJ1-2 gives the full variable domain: KAGVTQTPRYLIKTRGQQVTLSCSPISGHRSVSWYQQTPGQGLQFLFEYFSETQRNKGNFPGRFSGRQFSNSRSEMNVSTLELGDSALYLCASSLPRQGRDYGYTFGSGTRLTVV.

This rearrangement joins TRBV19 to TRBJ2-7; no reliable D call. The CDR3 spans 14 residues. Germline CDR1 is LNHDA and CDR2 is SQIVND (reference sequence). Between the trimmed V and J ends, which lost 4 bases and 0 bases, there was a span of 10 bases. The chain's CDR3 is CASSTTTFSYEQYF. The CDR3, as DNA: TGTGCCAGTAGTACGACAACTTTCTCCTACGAGCAGTACTTC.

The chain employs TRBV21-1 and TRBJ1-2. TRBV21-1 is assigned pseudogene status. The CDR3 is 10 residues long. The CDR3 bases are TGTGCCAGCAGCAAGTCTTGGTCATTCTTC. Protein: CASSKSWSFF.

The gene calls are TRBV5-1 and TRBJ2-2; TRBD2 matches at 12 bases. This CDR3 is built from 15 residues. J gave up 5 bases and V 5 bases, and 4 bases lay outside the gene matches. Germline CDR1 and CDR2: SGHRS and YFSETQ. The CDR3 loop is CASRETSGSTGELFF. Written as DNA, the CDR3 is TGCGCCAGCAGGGAGACTAGCGGGAGTACCGGGGAGCTGTTTTTT. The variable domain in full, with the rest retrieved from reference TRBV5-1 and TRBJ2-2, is KAGVTQTPRYLIKTRGQQVTLSCSPISGHRSVSWYQQTPGQGLQFLFEYFSETQRNKGNFPGRFSGRQFSNSRSEMNVSTLELGDSALYLCASRETSGSTGELFFGEGSRLTVL.

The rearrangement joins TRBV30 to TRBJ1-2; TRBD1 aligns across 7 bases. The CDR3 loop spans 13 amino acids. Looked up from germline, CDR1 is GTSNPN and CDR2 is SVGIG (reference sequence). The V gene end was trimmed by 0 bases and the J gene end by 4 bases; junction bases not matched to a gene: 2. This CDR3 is CAWSVGQRYGYTF. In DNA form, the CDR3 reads TGTGCCTGGAGTGTGGGACAGCGCTATGGCTACACCTTC.

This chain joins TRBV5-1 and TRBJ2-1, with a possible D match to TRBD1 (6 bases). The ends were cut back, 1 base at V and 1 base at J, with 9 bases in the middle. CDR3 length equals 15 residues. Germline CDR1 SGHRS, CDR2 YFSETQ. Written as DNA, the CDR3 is TGCGCCAGCAGCTTGTTGGGGACATCCTACAATGAGCAGTTCTTC. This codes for CASSLLGTSYNEQFF. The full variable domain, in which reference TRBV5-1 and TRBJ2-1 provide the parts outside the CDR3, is KAGVTQTPRYLIKTRGQQVTLSCSPISGHRSVSWYQQTPGQGLQFLFEYFSETQRNKGNFPGRFSGRQFSNSRSEMNVSTLELGDSALYLCASSLLGTSYNEQFFGPGTRLTVL.

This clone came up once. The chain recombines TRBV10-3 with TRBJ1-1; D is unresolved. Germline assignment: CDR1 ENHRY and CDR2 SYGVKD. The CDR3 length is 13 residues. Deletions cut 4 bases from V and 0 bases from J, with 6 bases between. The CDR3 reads CAISGGVNTEAFF. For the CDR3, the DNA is TGTGCCATCAGTGGGGGTGTGAACACTGAAGCTTTCTTT.

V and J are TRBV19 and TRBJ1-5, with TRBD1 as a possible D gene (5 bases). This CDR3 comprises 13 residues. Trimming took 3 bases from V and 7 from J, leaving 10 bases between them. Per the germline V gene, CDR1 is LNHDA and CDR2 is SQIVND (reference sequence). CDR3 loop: CASSMGVRQPQHF. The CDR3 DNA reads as TGTGCCAGTAGTATGGGGGTACGACAGCCCCAGCATTTT.

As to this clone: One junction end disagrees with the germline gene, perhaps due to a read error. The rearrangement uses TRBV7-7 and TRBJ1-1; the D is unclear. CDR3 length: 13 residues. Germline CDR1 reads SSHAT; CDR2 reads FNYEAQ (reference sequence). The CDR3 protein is CASSLDRNTEAFF. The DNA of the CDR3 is TGTGCTAGCAGCTTAGACCGGAACACTGAAGCTTTCTTT.

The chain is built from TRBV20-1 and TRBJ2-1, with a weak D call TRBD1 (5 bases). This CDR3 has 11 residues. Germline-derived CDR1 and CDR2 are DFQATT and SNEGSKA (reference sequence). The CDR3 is CSLPQVHEQFF. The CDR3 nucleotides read TGCAGCCTGCCACAGGTCCATGAGCAGTTCTTC.

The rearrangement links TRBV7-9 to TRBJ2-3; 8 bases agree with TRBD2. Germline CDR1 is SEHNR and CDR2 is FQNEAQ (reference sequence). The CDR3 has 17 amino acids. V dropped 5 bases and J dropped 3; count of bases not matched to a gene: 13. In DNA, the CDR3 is TGTGCCAGCAGCCCCGACTCCGGCGGGAGGAGGACAGATACGCAGTATTTT. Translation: CASSPDSGGRRTDTQYF.

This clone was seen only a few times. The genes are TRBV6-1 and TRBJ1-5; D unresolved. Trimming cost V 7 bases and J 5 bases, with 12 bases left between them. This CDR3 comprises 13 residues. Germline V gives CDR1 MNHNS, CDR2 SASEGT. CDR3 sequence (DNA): TGTGCCAGCACGGGTCAGGACTATCAGCCCCAGCATTTT. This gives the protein CASTGQDYQPQHF.

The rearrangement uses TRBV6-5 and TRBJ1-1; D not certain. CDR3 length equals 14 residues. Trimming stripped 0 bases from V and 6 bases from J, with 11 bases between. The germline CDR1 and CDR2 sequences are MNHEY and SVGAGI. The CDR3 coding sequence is TGTGCCAGCAGTTACTCGTCGACCAGCGCTGAAGCTTTCTTT. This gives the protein CASSYSSTSAEAFF.

The DNA for the CDR3 is TGTGCCAGCAGTGGACAGGGGAACACTGAAGCTTTCTTT. Amino acids: CASSGQGNTEAFF. The genes are TRBV2 and TRBJ1-1; 7 positions agree with TRBD1. Germline assignment: CDR1 SNHLY and CDR2 FYNNEI. J gave up 1 base and V 4 bases, and 0 bases lay outside the gene matches. This CDR3 spans 13 amino acids.

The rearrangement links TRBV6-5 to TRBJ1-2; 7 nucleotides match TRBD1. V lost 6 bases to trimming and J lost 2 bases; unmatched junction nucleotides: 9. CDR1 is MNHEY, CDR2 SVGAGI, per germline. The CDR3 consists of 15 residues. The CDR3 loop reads CASSRQGKSNYGYTF. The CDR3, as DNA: TGTGCCAGCAGCAGACAGGGAAAGAGCAACTATGGCTACACCTTC.

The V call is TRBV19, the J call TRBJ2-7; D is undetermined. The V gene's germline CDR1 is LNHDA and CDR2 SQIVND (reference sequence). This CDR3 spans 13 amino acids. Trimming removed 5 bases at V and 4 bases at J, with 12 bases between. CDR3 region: CASSLFLEYEQYF. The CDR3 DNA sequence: TGTGCCAGTAGTCTCTTCCTAGAGTACGAGCAGTACTTC.

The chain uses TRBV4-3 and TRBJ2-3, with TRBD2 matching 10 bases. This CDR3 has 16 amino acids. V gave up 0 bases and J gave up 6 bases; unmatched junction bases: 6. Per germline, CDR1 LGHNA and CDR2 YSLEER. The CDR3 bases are TGCGCCAGCAGCCAAGATCTGCCTAGCGGGGGTGATACGCAGTATTTT. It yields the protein CASSQDLPSGGDTQYF.

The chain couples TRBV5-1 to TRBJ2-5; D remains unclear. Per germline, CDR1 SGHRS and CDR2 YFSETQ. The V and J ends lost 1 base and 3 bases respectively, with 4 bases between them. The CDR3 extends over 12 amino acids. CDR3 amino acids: CASSLTEETQYF. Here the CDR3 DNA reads TGCGCCAGCAGCTTGACAGAAGAGACCCAGTACTTC.

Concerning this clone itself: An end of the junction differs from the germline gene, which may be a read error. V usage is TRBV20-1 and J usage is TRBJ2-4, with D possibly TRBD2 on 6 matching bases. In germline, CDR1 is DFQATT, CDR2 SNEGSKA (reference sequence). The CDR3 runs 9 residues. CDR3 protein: CSAGGLQHF. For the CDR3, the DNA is TGCAGTGCTGGAGGGCTCCAGCACTTC.

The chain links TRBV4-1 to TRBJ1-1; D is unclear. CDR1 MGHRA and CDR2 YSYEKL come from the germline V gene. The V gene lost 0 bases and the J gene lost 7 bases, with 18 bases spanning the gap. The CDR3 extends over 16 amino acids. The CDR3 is CASSQESANLRDEAFF. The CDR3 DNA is TGCGCCAGCAGCCAAGAGTCCGCAAACCTGCGGGATGAAGCTTTCTTT.

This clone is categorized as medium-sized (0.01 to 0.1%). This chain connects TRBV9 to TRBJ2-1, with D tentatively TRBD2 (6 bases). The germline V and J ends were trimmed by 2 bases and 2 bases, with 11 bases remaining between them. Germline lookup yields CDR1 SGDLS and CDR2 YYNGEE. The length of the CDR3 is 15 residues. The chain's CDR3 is CASSVQGGAYNEQFF. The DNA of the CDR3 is TGTGCCAGCAGCGTTCAGGGAGGCGCCTACAATGAGCAGTTCTTC.

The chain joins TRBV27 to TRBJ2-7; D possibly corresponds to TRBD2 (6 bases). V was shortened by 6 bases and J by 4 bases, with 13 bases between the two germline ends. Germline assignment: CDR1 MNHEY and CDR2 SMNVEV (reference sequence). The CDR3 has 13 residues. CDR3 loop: CASRSGTVYEQYF. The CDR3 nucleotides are TGTGCCAGCAGATCCGGGACTGTATACGAGCAGTACTTC.

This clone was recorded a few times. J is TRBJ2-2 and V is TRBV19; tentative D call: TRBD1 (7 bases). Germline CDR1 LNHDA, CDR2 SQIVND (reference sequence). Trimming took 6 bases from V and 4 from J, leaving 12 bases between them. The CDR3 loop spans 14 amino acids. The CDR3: CASRPGGSTGELFF. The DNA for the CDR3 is TGTGCCAGTAGACCAGGGGGGAGCACCGGGGAGCTGTTTTTT.

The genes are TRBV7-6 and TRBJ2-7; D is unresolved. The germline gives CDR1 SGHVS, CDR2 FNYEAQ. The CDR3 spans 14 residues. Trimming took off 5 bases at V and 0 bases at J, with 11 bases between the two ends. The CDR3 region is CASSPSEFSYEQYF. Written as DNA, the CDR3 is TGTGCCAGCAGCCCCTCTGAGTTCTCCTACGAGCAGTACTTC.

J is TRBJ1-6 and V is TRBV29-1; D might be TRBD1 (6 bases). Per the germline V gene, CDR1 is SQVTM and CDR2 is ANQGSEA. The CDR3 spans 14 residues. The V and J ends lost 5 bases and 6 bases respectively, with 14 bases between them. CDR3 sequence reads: CSVQQGRGNSPLHF. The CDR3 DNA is TGCAGCGTTCAACAGGGAAGGGGTAATTCACCCCTCCACTTT.

This chain's CDR3 is CASRPGGTHLNEQFF. CDR3 bases: TGTGCCAGTAGACCTGGGGGGACCCACCTAAATGAGCAGTTCTTC. This chain uses TRBV19 with TRBJ2-1; D perhaps matches TRBD2 (6 bases). Looked up from germline, CDR1 is LNHDA and CDR2 is SQIVND (reference sequence). Trimming took off 6 bases at V and 7 bases at J, with 19 bases between the two ends. This CDR3 has 15 residues.

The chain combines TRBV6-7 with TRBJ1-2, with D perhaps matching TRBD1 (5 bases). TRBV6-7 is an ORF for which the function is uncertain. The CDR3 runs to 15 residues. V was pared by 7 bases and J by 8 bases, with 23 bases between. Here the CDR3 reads CASKRPGREDEGYTF. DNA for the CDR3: TGTGCCAGCAAACGGCCGGGCAGGGAGGATGAAGGCTACACCTTC.

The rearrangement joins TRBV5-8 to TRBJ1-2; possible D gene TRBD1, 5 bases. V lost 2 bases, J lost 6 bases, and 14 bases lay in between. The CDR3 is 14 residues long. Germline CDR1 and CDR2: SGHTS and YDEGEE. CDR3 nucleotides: TGTGCCAGCAGCTTACCCGGGACGGCCCATGGCTACACCTTC. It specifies CASSLPGTAHGYTF. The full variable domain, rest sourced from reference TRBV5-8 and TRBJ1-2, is EAGVTQSPTHLIKTRGQQATLRCSPISGHTSVYWYQQALGLGLQFLLWYDEGEERNRGNFPPRFSGRQFPNYSSELNVNALELEDSALYLCASSLPGTAHGYTFGSGTRLTVV.